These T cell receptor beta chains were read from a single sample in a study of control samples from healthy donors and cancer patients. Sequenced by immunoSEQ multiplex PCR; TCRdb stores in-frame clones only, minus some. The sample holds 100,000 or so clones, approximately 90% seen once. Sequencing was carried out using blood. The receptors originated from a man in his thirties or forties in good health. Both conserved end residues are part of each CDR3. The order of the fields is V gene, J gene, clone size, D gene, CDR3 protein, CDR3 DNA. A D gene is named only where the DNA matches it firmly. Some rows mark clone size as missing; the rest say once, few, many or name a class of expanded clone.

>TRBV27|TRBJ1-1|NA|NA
CASSLEAGPTTEAFF
TGTGCCAGCAGTTTAGAAGCAGGCCCCACTACTGAAGCTTTCTTT
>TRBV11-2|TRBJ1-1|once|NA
CASSLERTSNTEAFF
TGTGCCAGCAGCTTAGAAAGGACATCGAACACTGAAGCTTTCTTT
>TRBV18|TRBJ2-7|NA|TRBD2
CASSPAGVYYEQYF
TGTGCCAGCTCACCAGCGGGAGTATACTACGAGCAGTACTTC
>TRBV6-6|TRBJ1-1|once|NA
CASSSPGTANTEAFF
TGTGCCAGCAGTTCCCCCGGGACCGCGAACACTGAAGCTTTCTTT
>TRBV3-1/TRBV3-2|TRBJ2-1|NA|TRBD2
CASSQQLGGREQFF
TGTGCCAGCAGCCAACAGCTGGGGGGGAGGGAGCAGTTCTTC
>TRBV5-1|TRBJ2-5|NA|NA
CASSQQETQYF
TGCGCCAGCAGCCAACAAGAGACCCAGTACTTC
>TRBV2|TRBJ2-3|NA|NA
CASRADTDTQYF
TGTGCCAGCAGGGCCGACACAGATACGCAGTATTTT
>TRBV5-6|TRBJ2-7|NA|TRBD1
CASSLGTEMYEQYF
TGTGCCAGCAGCCTAGGGACAGAGATGTACGAGCAGTACTTC
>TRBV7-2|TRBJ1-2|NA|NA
CASSASRDTYGYTF
TGTGCCAGCAGCGCTAGTCGGGACACCTATGGCTACACCTTC
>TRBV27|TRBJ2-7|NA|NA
CASRGRSEQYF
TGTGCCAGCAGGGGGAGGAGCGAGCAGTACTTC
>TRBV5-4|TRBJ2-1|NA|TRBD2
CASSLGASGRRLNEQFF
TGTGCCAGCAGCTTGGGGGCTAGCGGGAGGAGGCTCAATGAGCAGTTCTTC
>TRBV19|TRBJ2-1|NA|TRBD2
CASSTSGSRPPYNEQFF
TGTGCCAGTAGTACTAGCGGGAGCAGACCGCCCTACAATGAGCAGTTCTTC
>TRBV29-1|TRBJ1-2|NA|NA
CSVRTNYGYTF
TGCAGCGTGAGAACTAACTATGGCTACACCTTC
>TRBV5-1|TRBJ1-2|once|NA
CASSLEKGSLGGYTF
TGCGCCAGCAGCTTGGAAAAGGGATCATTGGGAGGCTACACCTTC
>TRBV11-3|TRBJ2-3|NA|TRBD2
CASRPAGVGTQYF
TGTGCCAGCAGACCAGCGGGGGTGGGAACGCAGTATTTT
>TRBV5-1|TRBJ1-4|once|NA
CASSSSPAYNEKLFF
TGCGCCAGCAGCTCCTCGCCAGCTTACAATGAAAAACTGTTTTTT
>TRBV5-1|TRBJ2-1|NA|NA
CASSPGSRYNEQFF
TGCGCCAGCAGCCCTGGCTCCCGATACAATGAGCAGTTCTTC
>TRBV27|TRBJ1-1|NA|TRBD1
CASSPSTGQMNTEAFF
TGTGCCAGCAGTCCTTCGACAGGGCAAATGAACACTGAAGCTTTCTTT
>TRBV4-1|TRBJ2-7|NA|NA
CASSPLGASYEQYF
TGCGCCAGCAGCCCCCTAGGGGCGTCCTACGAGCAGTACTTC
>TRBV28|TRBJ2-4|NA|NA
CASSENRDNLAKNIQYF
TGTGCCAGCAGCGAGAACCGGGACAACCTAGCCAAAAACATTCAGTACTTC
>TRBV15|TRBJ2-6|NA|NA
CATSWVRGLTLPGANVLTF
TGTGCCACCTCTTGGGTGCGGGGATTAACTTTACCTGGGGCCAACGTCCTGACTTTC
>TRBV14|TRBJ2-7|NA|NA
CASSQRTARVSEQYF
TGTGCCAGCAGCCAACGTACAGCTAGGGTTAGCGAGCAGTACTTC
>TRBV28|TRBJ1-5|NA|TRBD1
CAGKTGGSNQPQHF
TGTGCCGGCAAGACAGGGGGAAGCAATCAGCCCCAGCATTTT
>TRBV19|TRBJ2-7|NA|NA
CASSMGGPNPYEQYF
TGTGCCAGTAGTATGGGGGGCCCAAATCCCTACGAGCAGTACTTC
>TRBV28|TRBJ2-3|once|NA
CASRETVTDTQYF
TGTGCCAGCAGGGAAACGGTCACAGATACGCAGTATTTT
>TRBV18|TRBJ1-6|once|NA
CASSSGGRGDSPLHF
TGTGCCAGCTCATCGGGGGGCAGAGGCGATTCACCCCTCCACTTT
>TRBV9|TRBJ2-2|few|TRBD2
CASSSRAGGGTGELFF
TGTGCCAGCAGCTCCCGAGCGGGAGGGGGCACCGGGGAGCTGTTTTTT
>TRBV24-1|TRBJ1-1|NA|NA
CATSGGLSNTEAFF
TGTGCCACCAGTGGTGGGTTATCGAACACTGAAGCTTTCTTT
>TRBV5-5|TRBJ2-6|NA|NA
CASNLGATGANVLTF
TGTGCCAGCAATCTAGGGGCGACTGGGGCCAACGTCCTGACTTTC
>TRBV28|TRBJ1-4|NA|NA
CASTHRRDNNEKLFF
TGTGCCAGCACGCATAGGCGCGATAATAATGAAAAACTGTTTTTT